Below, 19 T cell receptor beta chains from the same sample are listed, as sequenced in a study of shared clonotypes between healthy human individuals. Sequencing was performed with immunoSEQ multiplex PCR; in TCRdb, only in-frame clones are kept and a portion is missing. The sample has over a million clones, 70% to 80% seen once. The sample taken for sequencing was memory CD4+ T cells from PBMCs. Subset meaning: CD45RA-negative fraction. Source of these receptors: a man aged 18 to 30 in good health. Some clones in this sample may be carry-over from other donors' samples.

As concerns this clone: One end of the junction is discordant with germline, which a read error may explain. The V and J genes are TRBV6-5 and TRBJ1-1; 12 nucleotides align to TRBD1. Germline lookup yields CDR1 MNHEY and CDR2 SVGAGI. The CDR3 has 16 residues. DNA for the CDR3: TGTGCCAGCAGTTACGGGACAGGGGGCTTGAAAACTGAAGCTTTCTTT. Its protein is CASSYGTGGLKTEAFF.

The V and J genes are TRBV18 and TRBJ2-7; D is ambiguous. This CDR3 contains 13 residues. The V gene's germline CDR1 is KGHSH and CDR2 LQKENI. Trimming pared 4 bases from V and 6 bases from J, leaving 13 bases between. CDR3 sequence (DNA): TGTGCCAGCTCACTCGCACTGACTGGCGAGCAGTACTTC. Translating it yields CASSLALTGEQYF.

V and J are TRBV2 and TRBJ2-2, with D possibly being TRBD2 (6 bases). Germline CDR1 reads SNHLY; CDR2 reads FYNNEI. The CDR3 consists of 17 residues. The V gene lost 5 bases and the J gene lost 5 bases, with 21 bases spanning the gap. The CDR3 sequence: CASSYTLMSSETGELFF. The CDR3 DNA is TGTGCCAGCAGTTACACCCTTATGTCTAGCGAGACCGGGGAGCTGTTTTTT.

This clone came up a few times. CDR3 in DNA: TGTGCCAGCAGCCAACTGGGAGATGAGCAGTTCTTC. This sequence encodes CASSQLGDEQFF. The rearrangement uses TRBV11-3 and TRBJ2-1; a possible D gene is TRBD2 (5 bases). This CDR3 is 12 amino acids long. V was trimmed by 5 bases and J by 8 bases, leaving 10 bases between them. CDR1 is SGHNT and CDR2 is YENEEA in the germline V gene.

CDR3 sequence reads: CASSQLSGNYRDEQFF. DNA for the CDR3: TGTGCCAGCAGCCAACTTAGCGGGAATTATAGGGATGAGCAGTTCTTC. The chain carries TRBV14 and TRBJ2-1; TRBD2 matches 8 bases. Germline V lookup: CDR1 SGHDN, CDR2 FVKESK. V lost 2 bases and J lost 8; bases outside the gene matches: 11. This CDR3 contains 16 residues.

For the CDR3, the DNA is TGTGCCAGCAGCTTAGCTTCGGGGGTGGGCTACACCTTC. Its translation: CASSLASGVGYTF. The chain joins TRBV7-2 to TRBJ1-2; D may be TRBD1 (5 bases). Germline loops: CDR1 SGHTA, CDR2 FQGNSA. The V end was cut by 0 bases, the J end by 8 bases, with 10 bases between. This CDR3 comprises 13 residues.

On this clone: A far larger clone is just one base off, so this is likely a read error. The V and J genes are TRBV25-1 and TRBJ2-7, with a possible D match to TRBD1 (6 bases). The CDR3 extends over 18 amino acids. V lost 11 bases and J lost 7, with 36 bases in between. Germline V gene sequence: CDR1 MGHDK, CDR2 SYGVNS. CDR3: CAGNSYTGTRCPLGEQYF. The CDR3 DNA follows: TGTGCCGGCAATTCTTATACCGGGACAAGGTGCCCTCTAGGGGAGCAGTACTTC.

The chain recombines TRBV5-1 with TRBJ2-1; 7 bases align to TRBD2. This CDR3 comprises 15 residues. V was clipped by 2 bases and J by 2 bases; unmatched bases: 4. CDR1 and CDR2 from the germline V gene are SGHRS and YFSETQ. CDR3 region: CASSLAGPTYNEQFF. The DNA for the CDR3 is TGCGCCAGCAGCTTAGCGGGACCAACCTACAATGAGCAGTTCTTC.

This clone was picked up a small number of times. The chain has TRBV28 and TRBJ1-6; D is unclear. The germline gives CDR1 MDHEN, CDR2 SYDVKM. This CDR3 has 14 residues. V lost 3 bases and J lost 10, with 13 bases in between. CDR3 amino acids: CASSLGRRVSPLHF. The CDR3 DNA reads TGTGCCAGCAGTTTGGGCAGGCGGGTCTCACCCCTCCACTTT. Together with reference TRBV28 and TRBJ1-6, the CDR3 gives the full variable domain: DVKVTQSSRYLVKRTGEKVFLECVQDMDHENMFWYRQDPGLGLRLIYFSYDVKMKEKGDIPEGYSVSREKKERFSLILESASTNQTSMYLCASSLGRRVSPLHFGNGTRLTVT.

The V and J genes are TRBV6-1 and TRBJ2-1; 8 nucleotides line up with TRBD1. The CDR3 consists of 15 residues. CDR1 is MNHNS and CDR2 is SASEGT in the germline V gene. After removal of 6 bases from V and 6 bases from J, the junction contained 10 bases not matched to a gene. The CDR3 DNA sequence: TGTGCCAGCAGGAGGGGACAGGACGCTTCCAATGAGCAGTTCTTC. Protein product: CASRRGQDASNEQFF.

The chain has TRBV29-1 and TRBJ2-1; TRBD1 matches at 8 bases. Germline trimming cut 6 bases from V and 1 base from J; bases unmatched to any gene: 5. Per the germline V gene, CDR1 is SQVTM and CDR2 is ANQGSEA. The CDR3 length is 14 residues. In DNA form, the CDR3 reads TGCAGCGTCGACAGGGGTCGGTCCTACAATGAGCAGTTCTTC. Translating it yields CSVDRGRSYNEQFF.

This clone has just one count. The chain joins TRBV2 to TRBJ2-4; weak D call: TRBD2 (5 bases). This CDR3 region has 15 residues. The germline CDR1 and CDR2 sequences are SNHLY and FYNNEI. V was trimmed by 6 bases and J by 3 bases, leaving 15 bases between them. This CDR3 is CASSAQLASKNIQYF. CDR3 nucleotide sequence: TGTGCCAGCAGCGCTCAATTAGCGAGCAAAAACATTCAGTACTTC.

CDR3: CASSPLAGEQYF. The DNA for the CDR3 is TGTGCCAGCAGCCCCTTAGCGGGCGAGCAGTACTTC. The rearrangement uses TRBV5-4 and TRBJ2-7; 7 bases are shared with TRBD2. The CDR3 covers 12 residues. Per the germline V gene, CDR1 is SGHNT and CDR2 is YYREEE (reference sequence). Trimming took 4 bases from V and 6 from J; bases not matched to a gene: 4.

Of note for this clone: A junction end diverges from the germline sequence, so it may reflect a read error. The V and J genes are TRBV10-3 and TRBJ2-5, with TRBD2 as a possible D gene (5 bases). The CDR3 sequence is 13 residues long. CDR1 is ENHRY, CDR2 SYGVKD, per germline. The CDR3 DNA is TGTGCCGTCAGCCCCAGCGGCGGAGAGACCCAGTACTTC. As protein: CAVSPSGGETQYF.

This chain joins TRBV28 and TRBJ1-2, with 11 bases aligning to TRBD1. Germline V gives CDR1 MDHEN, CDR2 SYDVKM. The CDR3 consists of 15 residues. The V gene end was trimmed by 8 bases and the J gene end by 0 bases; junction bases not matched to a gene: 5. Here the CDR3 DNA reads TGTGCCAGCTGGACAGGGGGCGAGTCTAACTATGGCTACACCTTC. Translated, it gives CASWTGGESNYGYTF.

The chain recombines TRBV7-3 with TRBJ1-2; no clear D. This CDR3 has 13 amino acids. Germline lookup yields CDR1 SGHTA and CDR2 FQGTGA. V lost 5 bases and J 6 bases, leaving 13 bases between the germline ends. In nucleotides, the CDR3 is TGTGCCAGCAGCCTCCTTCAGATCGATGGCTACACCTTC. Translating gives CASSLLQIDGYTF. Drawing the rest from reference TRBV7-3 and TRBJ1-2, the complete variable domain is GAGVSQTPSNKVTEKGKYVELRCDPISGHTALYWYRQSLGQGPEFLIYFQGTGAADDSGLPNDRFFAVRPEGSVSTLKIQRTERGDSAVYLCASSLLQIDGYTFGSGTRLTVV.

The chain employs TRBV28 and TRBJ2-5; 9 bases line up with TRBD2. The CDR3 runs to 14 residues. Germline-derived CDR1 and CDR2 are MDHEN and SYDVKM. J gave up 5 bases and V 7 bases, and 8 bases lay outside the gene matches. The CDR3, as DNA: TGTGCCAGCACTGGAGCGGGAGGACGGGAGACCCAGTACTTC. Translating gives CASTGAGGRETQYF.

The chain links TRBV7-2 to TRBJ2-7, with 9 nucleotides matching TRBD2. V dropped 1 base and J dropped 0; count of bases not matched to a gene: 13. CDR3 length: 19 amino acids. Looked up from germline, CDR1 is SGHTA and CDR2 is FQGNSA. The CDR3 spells CASSLESLGLAGLSYEQYF. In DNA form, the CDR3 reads TGTGCCAGCAGCTTAGAAAGTTTGGGGCTAGCGGGGCTCTCCTACGAGCAGTACTTC.

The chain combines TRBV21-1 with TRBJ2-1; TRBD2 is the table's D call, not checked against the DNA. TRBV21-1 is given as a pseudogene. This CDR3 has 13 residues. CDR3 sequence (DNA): TGTGCCAGCAATCTAAGAGAATACAATGAGCAGTTCTTC. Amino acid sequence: CASNLREYNEQFF.